These T cell receptor beta chains were read from a single sample in a study of CD4 and CD8 cells across lung adenocarcinoma regions. TCRdb ran MiXCR on the PCR reads and lists one entry per CDR3 protein. The sample includes 13,000 to 15,000 distinct CDR3 sequences, just under 45% of them seen just once. The sequenced material came from CD4+ T cells from the center of a lung tumor. These receptors were obtained from a male donor with lung adenocarcinoma. The CD4 and CD8 labels of this study may be unreliable. The CDR3 runs from the conserved cysteine through the conserved F or W. A D gene is named only where the DNA matches it firmly. Expanded clones are given a class, and other clones once, few, many or no size at all.

J | D | size | V | CDR3 | DNA
TRBJ1-2 | - | few | TRBV6-1 | CASSGTENYGYTF | TGTGCCAGCAGTGGGACCGAAAACTATGGCTACACCTTC
TRBJ2-5 | - | - | TRBV7-2 | CASSTGATIQETQYF | TGTGCCAGCAGCACGGGGGCTACTATACAAGAGACCCAGTACTTC
TRBJ2-4 | TRBD2 | - | TRBV6-5 | CASSYSIAGHKDIQYF | TGTGCCAGCAGTTACTCAATAGCGGGCCACAAAGATATTCAGTACTTT
TRBJ1-6 | TRBD1 | - | TRBV7-2 | CASSRRQGPRSPLHF | TGTGCCAGCAGCCGACGACAGGGCCCCCGGTCACCCCTCCACTTT
TRBJ2-3 | - | - | TRBV6-5 | CASRLQSGITEAQYF | TGTGCCAGCAGACTCCAGTCCGGGATCACCGAGGCGCAGTATTTT
TRBJ2-4 | - | - | TRBV6-1 | CARSRDPGLGDKDIQYF | TGTGCCAGGAGTAGAGACCCGGGGCTGGGAGACAAAGATATTCAGTACTTC
TRBJ2-3 | - | - | TRBV6-1 | CASRSGVSFTNTQYF | TGTGCCAGCAGGTCGGGCGTGTCATTCACAAATACGCAGTATTTC
TRBJ1-2 | - | medium-sized | TRBV6-5 | CASSWGGAGYTF | TGTGCCAGCAGTTGGGGGGGGGCTGGCTACACCTTC
TRBJ2-7 | TRBD1 | - | TRBV6-5 | CASSYTGVPSSEQYF | TGTGCCAGCAGTTACACAGGGGTCCCCTCTTCCGAGCAGTACTTC
TRBJ2-5 | - | - | TRBV4-1 | CASSQAGAGDKYF | TGCGCCAGCAGCCAAGCGGGGGCCGGAGACAAGTACTTC